The 22 T cell receptor beta chains in this list originate from one sample, sequenced in a study of radiotherapy plus CTLA-4 blockade in lung cancer. TCRdb's copy holds only in-frame clones and misses some; the assay was immunoSEQ multiplex PCR. Of approximately 25,000 clones listed, about 73% are singletons. Specimen: peripheral blood, collected from a patient treated with radiotherapy plus ipilimumab. These receptors all come from a human donor with non-small cell lung cancer who had stable disease on radiotherapy plus ipilimumab.

This clone was detected only a few times. The J gene is TRBJ1-1, the V gene TRBV7-3; perhaps TRBD1 as D (5 bases). The CDR3 extends over 11 amino acids. V lost 5 bases and J 9 bases, leaving 10 bases between the germline ends. The germline V gene encodes CDR1 SGHTA and CDR2 FQGTGA. The CDR3 coding sequence is TGTGCCAGCAGCCCTTACAGGAAAGCTTTCTTT. Translated, it gives CASSPYRKAFF.

The chain employs TRBV7-2 and TRBJ2-1; TRBD2 aligns across 10 bases. CDR1 SGHTA and CDR2 FQGNSA come from the germline V gene. With V trimmed by 3 bases and J by 0 bases, 5 bases remained unmatched. This CDR3 has 17 amino acids. In DNA form, the CDR3 reads TGTGCCAGCAGCTTGCTAGCGGGAGTCGGCTCCTACAATGAGCAGTTCTTC. The encoded protein is CASSLLAGVGSYNEQFF. The variable domain in full, with the rest retrieved from reference TRBV7-2 and TRBJ2-1, is GAGVSQSPSNKVTEKGKDVELRCDPISGHTALYWYRQSLGQGLEFLIYFQGNSAPDKSGLPSDRFSAERTGGSVSTLTIQRTQQEDSAVYLCASSLLAGVGSYNEQFFGPGTRLTVL.

The count of this clone is one. The rearrangement links TRBV5-1 to TRBJ1-1; tentative D call: TRBD1 (6 bases). The CDR3 runs to 12 residues. V was trimmed by 2 bases and J by 5 bases, leaving 7 bases between them. Germline CDR1 SGHRS, CDR2 YFSETQ. The CDR3 region has the DNA TGCGCCAGCAGCTTCGGACAGACTGAAGCTTTCTTT. As protein: CASSFGQTEAFF. The full variable domain, rest sourced from reference TRBV5-1 and TRBJ1-1, is KAGVTQTPRYLIKTRGQQVTLSCSPISGHRSVSWYQQTPGQGLQFLFEYFSETQRNKGNFPGRFSGRQFSNSRSEMNVSTLELGDSALYLCASSFGQTEAFFGQGTRLTVV.

This clone appeared a few times. The rearrangement uses TRBV29-1 and TRBJ2-7; D gene uncertain. V was trimmed by 2 bases and J by 7 bases, leaving 9 bases between them. The germline gives CDR1 SQVTM, CDR2 ANQGSEA. The CDR3 runs 11 residues. The CDR3 loop is CSVETRHEQYF. CDR3 bases: TGCAGCGTTGAAACTCGGCATGAGCAGTACTTC.

The gene calls are TRBV5-1 and TRBJ2-2, with D tentatively TRBD1 or TRBD2 (7 bases each). Per the germline V gene, CDR1 is SGHRS and CDR2 is YFSETQ. Deletions cut 6 bases from V and 5 bases from J, with 17 bases between. The CDR3 contains 15 residues. CDR3 protein: CASNAGGALTGELFF. CDR3 in DNA: TGCGCCAGCAATGCAGGGGGGGCTCTAACCGGGGAGCTGTTTTTT.

The V and J genes are TRBV11-3 and TRBJ2-3; D not certain. The ends were cut back, 0 bases at V and 4 bases at J, with 5 bases in the middle. In germline, CDR1 is SGHNT, CDR2 YENEEA. The CDR3 covers 13 residues. The CDR3 bases are TGTGCCAGCAGCTTAGATGAACCAGATACGCAGTATTTT. Translating gives CASSLDEPDTQYF.

The V call is TRBV27, the J call TRBJ2-5; TRBD2 matches 11 bases. Germline loops: CDR1 MNHEY, CDR2 SMNVEV (reference sequence). This CDR3 has 14 amino acids. The CDR3 DNA reads as TGTGCTGGGGAAGCTAGCGGGAGGAGTAAGGCCCAGTACTTC. It codes for CAGEASGRSKAQYF.

This sequence joins TRBV7-9 and TRBJ1-4, with TRBD1 as a possible D gene (5 bases). V was clipped by 2 bases and J by 3 bases, with 13 bases between them. CDR1 is SEHNR and CDR2 is FQNEAQ in the germline V gene (reference sequence). The CDR3 contains 16 residues. CDR3: CASSLFRDVPNEKLFF. Here the CDR3 DNA reads TGTGCCAGCAGCTTATTCCGGGACGTACCTAATGAAAAACTGTTTTTT.

Comments on this clone: A much more abundant neighbour one base away suggests this may be a read error. Other DNA sequences in the sample encode the same CDR3. The rearrangement joins TRBV5-1 to TRBJ1-1; perhaps TRBD1 as D (5 bases). This CDR3 contains 14 residues. CDR1 is SGHRS and CDR2 is YFSETQ in the germline V gene. V dropped 7 bases and J dropped 2 bases, with 15 bases sitting between them. CDR3 amino acids: CASGGGAVNTEAFF. The CDR3 nucleotides are TGCGCCAGCGGGGGAGGGGCCGTAAACACTGAAGCTTTCTTT.

This clone was seen a few times. This rearrangement joins TRBV5-6 to TRBJ2-3; D remains unclear. Between the trimmed V and J ends, which lost 1 base and 5 bases, there was a span of 11 bases. The germline gives CDR1 SGHDT, CDR2 YYEEEE. The CDR3 totals 14 residues. The CDR3 sequence: CASSLSLRQDTQYF. CDR3 coding DNA: TGTGCCAGCAGCTTGTCCCTCCGCCAAGATACGCAGTATTTT. The variable domain in full, completed from reference TRBV5-6 and TRBJ2-3, reads DAGVTQSPTHLIKTRGQQVTLRCSPKSGHDTVSWYQQALGQGPQFIFQYYEEEERQRGNFPDRFSGHQFPNYSSELNVNALLLGDSALYLCASSLSLRQDTQYFGPGTRLTVL.

This clone turned up a few times. The rearrangement joins TRBV2 to TRBJ1-5; a weak D match, TRBD1 (6 bases). Germline V gene sequence: CDR1 SNHLY, CDR2 FYNNEI. The CDR3 contains 15 residues. V was pared by 2 bases and J by 9 bases, with 17 bases between. CDR3 loop: CASSESQDSARPQHF. CDR3 bases: TGTGCCAGCAGTGAATCCCAGGACAGCGCAAGGCCCCAGCATTTT.

The genes are TRBV30 and TRBJ1-4, with TRBD1 matching 10 bases. The germline gives CDR1 GTSNPN, CDR2 SVGIG (reference sequence). The CDR3 has 15 residues. J lost 5 bases, V lost 2 bases, and 5 bases had no gene match. CDR3 region: CAWSPRDRGNEKLFF. The CDR3, as DNA: TGTGCCTGGAGTCCAAGGGACAGGGGAAATGAAAAACTGTTTTTT. Complete variable domain (other parts from reference TRBV30 and TRBJ1-4): SQTIHQWPATLVQPVGSPLSLECTVEGTSNPNLYWYRQAAGRGLQLLFYSVGIGQISSEVPQNLSASRPQDRQFILSSKKLLLSDSGFYLCAWSPRDRGNEKLFFGSGTQLSVL.

Only one count was recorded for this clone. This sequence joins TRBV28 and TRBJ1-5, with unresolved D. CDR3 length equals 14 residues. Trimming took 8 bases from V and 0 from J, leaving 11 bases between them. Germline V CDR1 and CDR2: MDHEN, SYDVKM. The CDR3 spells CASGLDYSNQPQHF. CDR3 DNA: TGTGCCAGCGGGCTAGATTATAGCAATCAGCCCCAGCATTTT.

The chain couples TRBV7-6 to TRBJ2-5, with no clear D. Germline-derived CDR1 and CDR2 are SGHVS and FNYEAQ. The V and J ends lost 1 base and 2 bases respectively, with 11 bases between them. CDR3 length equals 15 residues. Here the CDR3 DNA reads TGTGCCAGCAGCTTAGGTAGGACGAATCAAGAGACCCAGTACTTC. It encodes CASSLGRTNQETQYF.

This clone was seen only a few times. The V gene is TRBV6-1, the J gene TRBJ2-2; TRBD2 matches at 9 bases. The CDR3 is 16 amino acids. The V gene's germline CDR1 is MNHNS and CDR2 SASEGT. V dropped 4 bases and J dropped 6; count of bases not matched to a gene: 9. The CDR3 is CASSGLGVAGAGELFF. For the CDR3, the DNA is TGTGCCAGCAGTGGGTTAGGGGTAGCGGGAGCCGGGGAGCTGTTTTTT.

The chain uses TRBV2 and TRBJ2-7, with D possibly matching TRBD2 (6 bases). The CDR3 has 12 residues. Between the trimmed V and J ends, which lost 11 bases and 3 bases, there was a span of 14 bases. The germline V gene has CDR1 SNHLY and CDR2 FYNNEI. Here the CDR3 reads CAVGLTDYEQYF. Written as DNA, the CDR3 is TGTGCCGTCGGACTAACCGACTACGAGCAGTACTTC.

There are a few counts of this clone. The chain recombines TRBV6-4 with TRBJ2-2, with D hard to call. The germline CDR1 and CDR2 sequences are MRHNA and SNTAGT. The V and J ends lost 0 bases and 3 bases respectively, with 5 bases between them. This CDR3 is built from 14 residues. CDR3 nucleotide sequence: TGTGCCAGCAGTGACTCTAGGGACACCGGGGAGCTGTTTTTT. Its protein product is CASSDSRDTGELFF.

The chain couples TRBV28 to TRBJ1-1; D call uncertain. The V end lost 6 bases, the J end lost 1 base, and 12 bases lay between the germline ends. Germline CDR1 reads MDHEN; CDR2 reads SYDVKM. This CDR3 has 14 residues. DNA of the CDR3: TGTGCCAGCAGGGTTCTTCAAAGGAACACTGAAGCTTTCTTT. As protein: CASRVLQRNTEAFF.

This chain joins TRBV7-2 and TRBJ1-1; no definite D call. Per germline, CDR1 SGHTA and CDR2 FQGNSA. This CDR3 is built from 14 residues. The ends were cut back, 1 base at V and 0 bases at J, with 6 bases in the middle. Here the CDR3 DNA reads TGTGCCAGCAGCTTAGGACGGCTGAACACTGAAGCTTTCTTT. It yields the protein CASSLGRLNTEAFF.

This sequence joins TRBV7-2 and TRBJ2-5, with 10 bases matching TRBD2. The ends lost 5 bases at V and 5 bases at J; junction bases unmatched: 5. CDR3 length: 14 residues. Germline V CDR1 and CDR2: SGHTA, FQGNSA. The CDR3 reads CASSPSGRMETQYF. The CDR3 bases are TGTGCCAGCAGCCCTAGCGGGAGAATGGAGACCCAGTACTTC.

This rearrangement joins TRBV4-2 to TRBJ1-3; perhaps TRBD1 as D (5 bases). V shed 0 bases and J shed 0 bases, with 6 bases lying between them. The germline CDR1 and CDR2 sequences are LGHNA and YNFKEQ. The CDR3 sequence is 15 residues long. The CDR3 sequence is CASSQDRDSGNTIYF. CDR3 bases: TGTGCCAGCAGCCAAGACAGGGACTCTGGAAACACCATATATTTT.

The V gene is TRBV6-4, the J gene TRBJ2-2; 7 bases map to TRBD2. This CDR3 contains 15 residues. With 5 bases clipped from V and 3 bases from J, the junction kept 6 bases outside the gene matches. Germline loops: CDR1 MRHNA, CDR2 SNTAGT. CDR3 DNA sequence: TGTGCCAGCAGTCCGGTGGCGGGAGACACCGGGGAGCTGTTTTTT. Its protein is CASSPVAGDTGELFF.